A selection of T cell receptor beta chains follows, all from one sample in a study of cytomegalovirus exposure and HLA in healthy donors. Sequencing was performed with immunoSEQ multiplex PCR; in TCRdb, only in-frame clones are kept and a portion is missing. The sample lists 120,000 to 150,000 clones, almost 85% occurring once. The source material was PBMCs. These receptor sequences come from a woman aged 40 to 50 in good health and CMV-seronegative. Both conserved end residues are part of each CDR3. The D gene is left open where the match is weak. Only part of the rows carry a size: once, few, many, or a class if the clone is expanded.

V	D	J	size	DNA	CDR3
TRBV5-1	-	TRBJ2-2	-	TGCGCCAGCAGCTTGGTCCAGGGGAACGGGGAGCTGTTTTTT	CASSLVQGNGELFF
TRBV12-5	-	TRBJ2-1	few	TGTGCTAGTGACCCTCCACCTGGCCCCCAGACTGGTTTCGACAATGAGCAGTTCTTC	CASDPPPGPQTGFDNEQFF
TRBV29-1	-	TRBJ1-2	once	TGCAGCGTTGTGACAGCCCATAACTATGGCTACACCTTC	CSVVTAHNYGYTF
TRBV11-2	TRBD2	TRBJ2-7	-	TGTGCCAGCAGCCCTGGGGGTAGCGGGAGAACCTACGAGCAGTACTTC	CASSPGGSGRTYEQYF
TRBV7-6	TRBD1	TRBJ1-3	-	TGTGCCAGCAGCTTAGGAGACAGGGGTAGAGGAAACACCATATATTTT	CASSLGDRGRGNTIYF
TRBV6-6	-	TRBJ2-7	-	TGTGCCAGCAGTGCCCGACAGAGCTCCTACGAGCAGTACTTC	CASSARQSSYEQYF
TRBV4-2	TRBD1	TRBJ1-2	few	TGTGCCAGCAGCAAGTCAACAGGGGACTATGGCTACACCTTC	CASSKSTGDYGYTF
TRBV4-2	-	TRBJ1-2	-	TGTGCCAGCAGCCACAGCGAGGGGGACTATGGCTACACCTTC	CASSHSEGDYGYTF
TRBV10-2	-	TRBJ1-5	few	TGCGCCAGCAGTGACAGGTCTTGGAATCAGCCCCAGCATTTT	CASSDRSWNQPQHF
TRBV28	-	TRBJ1-1	-	TGTGCCAGCAGTTTCTGGGGGACATCCTACACTGAAGCTTTCTTT	CASSFWGTSYTEAFF
TRBV4-2	TRBD2	TRBJ2-7	-	TGTGCCAGCAGCCAAGGCGGGAGTACCTACGAGCAGTACTTC	CASSQGGSTYEQYF
TRBV7-9	TRBD2	TRBJ2-7	-	TGTGCCAGCAGCTTAGGGGGTGGGAGGGCCGCTGGCGAGCAGTACTTC	CASSLGGGRAAGEQYF
TRBV6-1	-	TRBJ2-1	-	TGTGCCAGCCTCCCCCCCGTCAGTACAACAGTTCAGTTCTTC	CASLPPVSTTVQFF
TRBV5-4	TRBD2	TRBJ2-7	-	TGTGCCAGCAGCTCGACACGGGGGAGCGGGGTCTACGAGCAGTACTTC	CASSSTRGSGVYEQYF
TRBV18	TRBD1	TRBJ1-2	-	TGTGCCAGCCCCGTCCAGACAGGGGGCGTCAATGGCTACACCTTC	CASPVQTGGVNGYTF
TRBV7-2	TRBD1	TRBJ2-1	-	TGTGCCAGCAGCCCGTGGACAGGGCCAACGAATGAGCAGTTCTTC	CASSPWTGPTNEQFF
TRBV18	-	TRBJ1-1	-	TGTGCCAGCTCAGAGTACAGGGACAACACTGAAGCTTTCTTT	CASSEYRDNTEAFF
TRBV6-5	TRBD1	TRBJ1-5	few	TGTGCCAGCAGTATACAGGGGGGGGATCAGCCCCAGCATTTT	CASSIQGGDQPQHF
TRBV9	-	TRBJ1-2	-	TGTGCCAGCAGCGTAGGCTCGGCGGAGTATGGCTACACCTTC	CASSVGSAEYGYTF
TRBV7-2	-	TRBJ1-3	few	TGTGCCAGCAGCTTGAGGTTGGGCTCTGGAAACACCATATATTTT	CASSLRLGSGNTIYF
TRBV12-5	-	TRBJ2-7	-	TGTGCTAGTGGGTGGGACTCTGCCTACGAGCAGTACTTC	CASGWDSAYEQYF
TRBV19	TRBD1	TRBJ1-2	-	TGTGCCAGTAGTACCGCCCCCACAGGGGCGAACTATGGCTACACCTTC	CASSTAPTGANYGYTF
TRBV19	-	TRBJ2-6	few	TGTGCCAGTAGAGGCAGGGGATCCCCTGGGGCCAACGTCCTGACTTTC	CASRGRGSPGANVLTF
TRBV11-2	-	TRBJ2-7	-	TGTGCCAGCAGCAGTCCCCTCTCCTACGAGCAGTACTTC	CASSSPLSYEQYF
TRBV5-1	TRBD1	TRBJ1-2	-	TGCGCCAGCAGCTTGGGGGACAGGGTAATCAACTATGGCTACACCTTC	CASSLGDRVINYGYTF
TRBV9	-	TRBJ2-3	few	TGTGCCAGCAGGTCCACAGGGTTCGGTGATACGCAGTATTTT	CASRSTGFGDTQYF
TRBV9	-	TRBJ2-7	-	TGTGCCAGCAGCGTACTCTCAGGGAATATTGGGTCCGAGCAGTACTTC	CASSVLSGNIGSEQYF
TRBV5-5	TRBD1	TRBJ2-5	-	TGTGCCAGCAGCGACACAGGGGGCGCTGAGACCCAGTACTTC	CASSDTGGAETQYF
TRBV6-4	-	TRBJ2-1	-	TGTGCCAGCAGCGACCACCTGCGCCACAATGAGCAGTTCTTC	CASSDHLRHNEQFF
TRBV11-2	-	TRBJ2-2	few	TGTGCCAGCAGCTTAGGTTTATCACTAGAAGGCCGGGAGCTGTTTTTT	CASSLGLSLEGRELFF
TRBV28	TRBD1	TRBJ2-7	once	TGTGCCAGCATAGGGACAGCGAACTACGAGCAGTACTTC	CASIGTANYEQYF
TRBV7-6	-	TRBJ2-6	-	TGTGCCAGCAGCGCCTTCCTCGGGATACTCTCTGGGGCCAACGTCCTGACTTTC	CASSAFLGILSGANVLTF
TRBV4-1	-	TRBJ1-1	-	TGCGCCAGCAGCGGCGGGTTTACGAACACTGAAGCTTTCTTT	CASSGGFTNTEAFF
TRBV4-1	-	TRBJ2-4	few	TGCGCCAGCAGCCACCCTAGTAAAGCCAAAAACATTCAGTACTTC	CASSHPSKAKNIQYF
TRBV5-1	TRBD1	TRBJ1-6	-	TGCGCCAGCAGCTTGGGTGGACAGGGGAACTCACCCCTCCACTTT	CASSLGGQGNSPLHF
TRBV5-1	TRBD2	TRBJ2-2	-	TGCGCCAGCAGCTTGCTCGGGGGGGGCGCGAACACCGGGGAGCTGTTTTTT	CASSLLGGGANTGELFF
TRBV5-1	TRBD2	TRBJ2-1	-	TGCGCCAGCAGCCCGACTAGCGGGTACTACAATGAGCAGTTCTTC	CASSPTSGYYNEQFF
TRBV5-5	-	TRBJ1-2	once	TGTGCCAGCAGCTTGAGACAGACTAACTATGGCTACACCTTC	CASSLRQTNYGYTF
TRBV14	TRBD1	TRBJ1-6	-	TGTGCCAGCAGCCAAGATCGGAGGGACAGGGGCTATAATTCACCCCTCCACTTT	CASSQDRRDRGYNSPLHF
TRBV19	-	TRBJ1-5	-	TGTGCCAGTAGGCGTCTAGGTAGCAATCAGCCCCAGCATTTT	CASRRLGSNQPQHF
TRBV6-5	-	TRBJ2-1	-	TGTGCCAGCAGTGTGTCTGGCCCAGGTGAGCAGTTCTTC	CASSVSGPGEQFF
TRBV9	-	TRBJ2-1	-	TGTGCCAGCAGCGTAGACCCCAGAAATGAGCAGTTCTTC	CASSVDPRNEQFF
TRBV7-2	TRBD1	TRBJ1-2	few	TGTGCCAGCAGCCTGGGACAGGGCTGGGGGAAAAACTATGGCTACACCTTC	CASSLGQGWGKNYGYTF
TRBV7-3	TRBD1	TRBJ2-1	few	TGTGCCAGCAGCTTAAGCGCCGGACAGGTACACAATGAGCAGTTCTTC	CASSLSAGQVHNEQFF
TRBV2	TRBD1	TRBJ2-5	-	TGTGCCAGCAGGGCCAGGGGGCTAGAGACCCAGTACTTC	CASRARGLETQYF
TRBV6-5	-	TRBJ1-1	-	TGTGCCAGCAGTTACTCGGAGGCCAAAGCTTTCTTT	CASSYSEAKAFF
TRBV2	TRBD2	TRBJ2-7	-	TGTGCCAGCAGCCGGGAGCGGGAGGTGGACGAGCAGTACTTC	CASSREREVDEQYF
TRBV6-1	-	TRBJ1-1	-	TGTGCCAGCAGTATAGGGGGACCGAACACTGAAGCTTTCTTT	CASSIGGPNTEAFF